A selection of T cell receptor beta chains follows, all from one sample in a study of shared clonotypes between healthy human individuals. The repertoire was sequenced with immunoSEQ multiplex PCR; TCRdb's copy has only in-frame clones and lacks some. The table lists about 660,000 clones, approximately 74% of them singletons, with roughly 1.7% in the top ten. Source material: memory CD4+ T cells sorted from blood. The receptors were gathered from a woman aged 30 to 39 in good health. The CDR3 runs from the conserved cysteine through the conserved F or W. The D gene is left open where the match is weak. Size tells how often a clone was seen (once, few, many) or the class of an expanded clone, and some rows leave it out.

clone_size	v_call	d_call	j_call	cdr3_nt	cdr3_aa
.	TRBV7-2	.	TRBJ2-7	TGTGCCAGCAGCTTAGGCCGCGAGCAGTACTTC	CASSLGREQYF
few	TRBV28	.	TRBJ1-1	TGTGCCAGCAGTTCCGGCGCTGGGGGTGGAGCTTTCTTT	CASSSGAGGGAFF
few	TRBV28	TRBD1	TRBJ1-5	TGTGCCAGCAGTTTCAGTCGTGGACAGGGTGGGTATCAGCCCCAGCATTTT	CASSFSRGQGGYQPQHF
.	TRBV5-1	TRBD1	TRBJ1-2	TGCGCCAGCAGAAAGACAGGGGGCTATGGCTACACCTTC	CASRKTGGYGYTF
.	TRBV19	TRBD1	TRBJ1-4	TGTGCCAGTAGTATTACGACAGGGGCGGAAAAACTGTTTTTT	CASSITTGAEKLFF
.	TRBV4-2	TRBD1	TRBJ1-1	TGTGCCAGCAGCCAAGCCCCGGGACAGTTTAACACTGAAGCTTTCTTT	CASSQAPGQFNTEAFF
.	TRBV28	TRBD1	TRBJ1-2	TGTGCCAGCAGTTCTGGCGGGACAGGGTATGGCTACACCTTC	CASSSGGTGYGYTF
.	TRBV18	TRBD1	TRBJ2-7	TGTGCCAGCCAACCGGGACAGGGGGCTAAGCAGTACTTC	CASQPGQGAKQYF
once	TRBV28	.	TRBJ2-7	TGTGCCAGCAGTTTACCCCCTCTGTTTGAGCAGTACTTC	CASSLPPLFEQYF
.	TRBV6-1	.	TRBJ1-1	TGTGCCAGCAGGCCCGAGGACACTGAAGCTTTCTTT	CASRPEDTEAFF
.	TRBV6-1	.	TRBJ2-7	TGTGCCAGCAGTTTAGACCCCGCCGCCTACGAGCAGTACTTC	CASSLDPAAYEQYF
.	TRBV6-1	.	TRBJ2-4	TGTGCCAGCAGTGACCCTAGGGTATCGTCAAACATTCAGTACTTC	CASSDPRVSSNIQYF
.	TRBV27	.	TRBJ2-7	TGTGCCAGCACCGAATGGTCCGGCAGGGGGGACCTAATCGTGACCTGCTACGAGCAGTACTTC	CASTEWSGRGDLIVTCYEQYF
few	TRBV5-4	.	TRBJ2-1	TGTGCCAGCAGCTTGGAGGGTGGGGGCAGCTCCTACAATGAGCAGTTCTTC	CASSLEGGGSSYNEQFF
.	TRBV6-1	.	TRBJ2-7	TGTGCCAGCAGTGAAGCAAGGACCTCATTATACGAGCAGTACTTC	CASSEARTSLYEQYF
.	TRBV28	.	TRBJ1-5	TGTGCCAGCAGTTTCCGAGGGGCTGGAAATCAGCCCCAGCATTTT	CASSFRGAGNQPQHF
.	TRBV11-1	TRBD2	TRBJ2-1	TGTGCCAGCAGCCCGCACCTAGCGGGTTCCTACAATGAGCAGTTCTTC	CASSPHLAGSYNEQFF
.	TRBV10-3	.	TRBJ1-1	TGTGCCATCAGTGAGCCGAGGGCCGGGACACCCCGCGAAGCTTTCTTT	CAISEPRAGTPREAFF
.	TRBV4-2	TRBD2	TRBJ2-1	TGTGCCAGCAGCCAAGTCCCAGCGGGGGACAATGAGCAGTTCTTC	CASSQVPAGDNEQFF
.	TRBV7-6	TRBD2	TRBJ2-2	TGTGCCAGCAGCCTCCATAGCGGGAGGGCGTTCGGGGAGCTGTTTTTT	CASSLHSGRAFGELFF
once	TRBV2	.	TRBJ1-1	TGTGCCAGCAGTGAAGAGGGGGACTTGGGGGCTTTCTTT	CASSEEGDLGAFF
.	TRBV5-1	TRBD2	TRBJ2-5	TGCGCCAGCAGCTTGGGAGCGGGAGTCACGGAGACCCAGTACTTC	CASSLGAGVTETQYF
.	TRBV29-1	.	TRBJ1-5	TGCAGCGCCTCAGGACAGAATGGAAATCAGCCCCAGCATTTT	CSASGQNGNQPQHF
.	TRBV6-4	TRBD1	TRBJ1-1	TGTGCCAGCAGTGACCCCTTCGGACAGGGAATGGTGAGGTCTGAAGCTTTCTTT	CASSDPFGQGMVRSEAFF
.	TRBV19	.	TRBJ1-2	TGTGCCAGTAGTTGGACGGCCCCCTCTACCTATGGCTACACCTTC	CASSWTAPSTYGYTF
.	TRBV28	TRBD1	TRBJ1-1	TGTGCCAGCAGCTCAACTCGCGACAGGGGACCGGCCGAAGCTTTCTTT	CASSSTRDRGPAEAFF
.	TRBV4-1	.	TRBJ2-1	TGCGCCAGCAGGGCGGGTGCCTTCTACAATGAGCAGTTCTTC	CASRAGAFYNEQFF
.	TRBV30	.	TRBJ2-7	TGTGCCTGGGTTTACAGGGGAGGCGAGCAGTACTTC	CAWVYRGGEQYF
.	TRBV5-4	TRBD1	TRBJ1-1	TGTGCCAGCAGCTTCGGACAGGGTGAGAAAGCTTTCTTT	CASSFGQGEKAFF
.	TRBV5-1	.	TRBJ2-2	TGCGCCAGCAGCTTCGGGAGTAGGAACACCGGGGAGCTGTTTTTT	CASSFGSRNTGELFF
.	TRBV6-6	.	TRBJ2-3	TGTGCCAGCAGTTACAGGGGGAGCTTGACAGATACGCAGTATTTT	CASSYRGSLTDTQYF
.	TRBV10-2	TRBD2	TRBJ2-2	TGCGCCAGCAGTGAGTCGGGGACTAGCGGAGCCGGGGAGCTGTTTTTT	CASSESGTSGAGELFF
.	TRBV18	.	TRBJ1-2	TGTGCCAGCTCACCACCGGAGGGGCGGCGTGGCTACACCTTC	CASSPPEGRRGYTF
.	TRBV6-5	TRBD1	TRBJ1-4	TGTGCCAGCACAACAGGGGGCGGGGGTGAAAAACTGTTTTTT	CASTTGGGGEKLFF
.	TRBV9	.	TRBJ1-1	TGTGCCAGCAGCACCGACCCCAACAGCCAAGCTTTCTTT	CASSTDPNSQAFF
once	TRBV5-1	TRBD2	TRBJ2-5	TGCGCCAGCAGCTCGGGACTAGCAGGTGGGACCCAGTACTTC	CASSSGLAGGTQYF
.	TRBV28	TRBD2	TRBJ2-1	TGTGCCAGCAGTTTATCCGGGACTAGCGGGAGCTATGAGCAGTTCTTC	CASSLSGTSGSYEQFF
.	TRBV5-1	TRBD1	TRBJ2-5	TGCGCCAGCAGCTTGGGGGACAGGGATATCACGACCCAGTACTTC	CASSLGDRDITTQYF
.	TRBV29-1	TRBD1	TRBJ2-3	TGCAGCGCCGGACGTGGGACAGGGGCTACAGATACGCAGTATTTT	CSAGRGTGATDTQYF
.	TRBV28	.	TRBJ1-1	TGTGCCAGCAGCCGGGTACCGTCCCCTGAAGCTTTCTTT	CASSRVPSPEAFF
.	TRBV4-1	.	TRBJ2-5	TGCGCCAGCAGCCAAGGTGCGCTAACAGCGGGCCAAGAGACCCAGTACTTC	CASSQGALTAGQETQYF
.	TRBV10-1	TRBD1	TRBJ2-1	TGCGCCAGCAGTGGGCAGGGGGCGAATGAGCAGTTCTTC	CASSGQGANEQFF
.	TRBV2	TRBD2	TRBJ2-7	TGTGCCAGCAGTGAAGGGGGACTAGGCTACTACGAGCAGTACTTC	CASSEGGLGYYEQYF
.	TRBV5-1	.	TRBJ2-1	TGCGCCAGCAGGGGGCAGAGCTCCTACAATGAGCAGTTCTTC	CASRGQSSYNEQFF
.	TRBV6-5	.	TRBJ1-3	TGTGCCAGCAGGTTCTCCGCGGACTGGGGAAACACCATATATTTT	CASRFSADWGNTIYF
few	TRBV5-1	TRBD1	TRBJ1-2	TGCGCCAGCAGCTTGAACAGGGGAAACTATGGCTACACCTTC	CASSLNRGNYGYTF
few	TRBV4-2	.	TRBJ1-1	TGTGCCAGCAGCCACCGTCCAGGGGATGACTCTTTCTTT	CASSHRPGDDSFF
.	TRBV21-1	.	TRBJ2-7	TGTGCCAGCAGCACCCCGGGCAAGACCCTACGTTACGAGCAGTACTTC	CASSTPGKTLRYEQYF
.	TRBV29-1	TRBD2	TRBJ2-1	TGCAGCGTTTGGGACTACCCTGAGCAGTTCTTC	CSVWDYPEQFF
.	TRBV2	TRBD2	TRBJ2-1	TGTGCCAGCAGTCTGAGACTAGCGACGAGCTCCTACAATGAGCAGTTCTTC	CASSLRLATSSYNEQFF
.	TRBV7-8	.	TRBJ1-5	TGTGCCAGCAGCCCTGACAGGTTAGGCAATCAGCCCCAGCATTTT	CASSPDRLGNQPQHF
.	TRBV5-8	.	TRBJ1-2	TGTGCCAGCAGCTTTGGCGAGACGACCTATGGCTACACCTTC	CASSFGETTYGYTF
few	TRBV11-3	.	TRBJ2-7	TGTGCCAGCAGCTTACAGGGGGGAGGCGAGCAGTACTTC	CASSLQGGGEQYF
.	TRBV4-2	.	TRBJ1-2	TGTGCCAGCAGCCTCCTGGGAAGGGGGGGGACCTATGGCTACACCTTC	CASSLLGRGGTYGYTF
.	TRBV7-5	.	TRBJ2-5	TGTGTCAGAATTGCACACAGGGTAGCCCAGGAGACCCAGTACTTC	CVRIAHRVAQETQYF
.	TRBV11-2	.	TRBJ1-1	TGTGCCAGCAGCCCAAAAGGTGGTGGGGGGACTGAAGCTTTCTTT	CASSPKGGGGTEAFF
.	TRBV6-1	TRBD1	TRBJ2-7	TGTGCCAGCAGTGCCCGGGACAGGGCGTCCTACGAGCAGTACTTC	CASSARDRASYEQYF
.	TRBV6-1	TRBD1	TRBJ1-5	TGTGCCAGCAGGGACAGGGGGCATGCCAATCAGCCCCAGCATTTT	CASRDRGHANQPQHF
.	TRBV5-1	TRBD1	TRBJ2-3	TGCGCCAGCAGCTTGGTTCCCGGGACAGGGGGCCTCATTAGCATAGATACGCAGTATTTT	CASSLVPGTGGLISIDTQYF
.	TRBV28	TRBD2	TRBJ2-7	TGTGCCAGCAGTTCTCAAGGGGACTACCAGGGAGAGCAGTACTTC	CASSSQGDYQGEQYF